The 13 T cell receptor beta chains below come from one sample, sequenced in a study of vaccination and CD4 T cells after COVID-19. Treatment described: roughly nine-day PBMC culture with coronavirus spike peptide pools or control peptides (ViraFEST assay). Oncomine TCR Beta short-read sequencing was applied to DNA from cultured CD4+ T cells. TCRdb re-derived calls from the PCR reads in MiXCR, one entry per CDR3 protein. Of some 14,000 distinct CDR3 sequences in the sample, 65% to 80% were seen once. Their cognate antigens are unknown. The sequencing input was CD4+ T cells from blood, cultured in vitro. These receptors came from a human donor who had recovered from COVID-19.

The chain has TRBV30 and TRBJ1-5; D remains unclear. Per the germline V gene, CDR1 is GTSNPN and CDR2 is SVGIG (reference sequence). V shed 3 bases and J shed 11 bases, with 17 bases lying between them. The CDR3 sequence is 13 residues long. The DNA for the CDR3 is TGTGCCTGGAGCACCGACGTGTCGGGAGCCCAGCATTTT. Translated: CAWSTDVSGAQHF.

This chain uses TRBV7-3 with TRBJ1-1, with D possibly being TRBD1 (5 bases). CDR1 SGHTA and CDR2 FQGTGA come from the germline V gene. The V end was cut by 5 bases, the J end by 6 bases, with 16 bases between. The CDR3 consists of 14 residues. CDR3 nucleotides: TGTGCCAGCAGCCCAGATCGGGACTTACCTGAAGCTTTCTTT. Translating it yields CASSPDRDLPEAFF. Looking up the rest from reference TRBV7-3 and TRBJ1-1 gives the full variable domain: GAGVSQTPSNKVTEKGKYVELRCDPISGHTALYWYRQSLGQGPEFLIYFQGTGAADDSGLPNDRFFAVRPEGSVSTLKIQRTERGDSAVYLCASSPDRDLPEAFFGQGTRLTVV.

The chain combines TRBV7-2 with TRBJ1-2; the D gene is possibly TRBD1 (6 bases). The CDR3 spans 13 residues. The V gene's germline CDR1 is SGHTA and CDR2 FQGNSA. V lost 6 bases and J 7 bases, leaving 15 bases between the germline ends. The CDR3 sequence is CASSLTGWGGYTF. CDR3 in DNA: TGTGCCAGCAGTCTAACAGGGTGGGGTGGCTACACCTTC.

As to this clonotype: A read error may produce the germline difference seen at one junction end. The chain is built from TRBV19 and TRBJ2-1; D ambiguous. Germline CDR1 reads LNHDA; CDR2 reads SQIVND (reference sequence). The CDR3 has 14 residues. CDR3 sequence reads: CTSSIGGSYNEQFF. CDR3 DNA: TGTACCAGTAGTATAGGCGGCTCCTACAATGAGCAGTTCTTC.

This chain joins TRBV6-5 and TRBJ1-6, with 7 bases lining up with TRBD1. The germline V gene has CDR1 MNHEY and CDR2 SVGAGI. The junction had 4 bases not matched to a gene; V was cut back by 0 bases and J by 8 bases. This CDR3 is built from 15 residues. CDR3 bases: TGTGCCAGCAGTTACTCGGCAGGGGGATATTCACCCCTCCACTTT. It translates to CASSYSAGGYSPLHF.

There are a few counts of this clonotype. V and J are TRBV7-3 and TRBJ2-5, with a weak D call TRBD1 (6 bases). Germline V CDR1 and CDR2: SGHTA, FQGTGA. CDR3 length: 14 residues. The germline V and J ends were trimmed by 4 bases and 4 bases, with 13 bases remaining between them. CDR3 nucleotides: TGTGCCAGCAGCTCACAGGGTTTGGGAGAGACCCAGTACTTC. Its translation is CASSSQGLGETQYF. Full variable domain (remainder filled in from reference TRBV7-3 and TRBJ2-5): GAGVSQTPSNKVTEKGKYVELRCDPISGHTALYWYRQSLGQGPEFLIYFQGTGAADDSGLPNDRFFAVRPEGSVSTLKIQRTERGDSAVYLCASSSQGLGETQYFGPGTRLLVL.

The CDR3 reads CASSGPPLAAFDEQYF. The CDR3 nucleotides are TGTGCCAGCAGTGGACCACCACTAGCGGCGTTTGACGAGCAGTACTTC. The chain employs TRBV6-2 or TRBV6-3 and TRBJ2-7; 8 positions agree with TRBD2. V lost 5 bases to trimming and J lost 5 bases; unmatched junction nucleotides: 14. CDR3 length equals 16 residues. Germline loops: CDR1 MNHEY, CDR2 SVGEGT.

The genes are TRBV27 and TRBJ2-5, with unresolved D. Germline V gene data show CDR1 as MNHEY and CDR2 as SMNVEV (reference sequence). V shed 7 bases and J shed 4 bases, with 16 bases lying between them. This CDR3 is built from 14 residues. In DNA, the CDR3 is TGTGCCAGCAAGTCCTCCGGGCAAGGAGAGACCCAGTACTTC. Residues: CASKSSGQGETQYF.

This clonotype appeared once. The chain has TRBV6-1 and TRBJ1-6; D unclear. From germline, CDR1 is MNHNS and CDR2 SASEGT. V was clipped by 6 bases and J by 9 bases, with 12 bases between them. The CDR3 has 13 amino acids. Here the CDR3 reads CASRPGGGSPLHF. CDR3 DNA: TGTGCCAGCAGGCCCGGAGGTGGTTCACCCCTCCACTTT.

The CDR3 loop reads CATSDWGKGEAFF. The CDR3 coding sequence is TGTGCCACCAGTGATTGGGGTAAGGGTGAAGCTTTCTTT. The rearrangement links TRBV24-1 to TRBJ1-1; D gene uncertain. This CDR3 has 13 amino acids. Between the trimmed V and J ends, which lost 2 bases and 7 bases, there was a span of 10 bases. The germline V gene has CDR1 KGHDR and CDR2 SFDVKD.

The V call is TRBV28, the J call TRBJ1-1, with unresolved D. Trimming took 6 bases from V and 7 from J, leaving 9 bases between them. Germline CDR1 reads MDHEN; CDR2 reads SYDVKM. This CDR3 has 11 amino acids. CDR3 in DNA: TGTGCCAGCAGGTTACACCTTGAAGCTTTCTTT. Amino acids: CASRLHLEAFF.

The chain is built from TRBV7-2 and TRBJ2-7; 12 nucleotides line up with TRBD2. CDR1 is SGHTA, CDR2 FQGNSA, per germline. This CDR3 spans 18 amino acids. The V and J ends lost 0 bases and 2 bases, in that order; junction bases with no gene match: 8. The CDR3 DNA sequence: TGTGCCAGCAGCTTAGCCCCTGGGACTAGCGGGTCCCCCTACGAGCAGTACTTC. Its translation is CASSLAPGTSGSPYEQYF.

The chain links TRBV20-1 to TRBJ1-5; D gene ambiguous. The CDR3 loop spans 14 amino acids. Germline V gene lookup returns CDR1 DFQATT and CDR2 SNEGSKA (reference sequence). V lost 3 bases and J 4 bases, leaving 13 bases between the germline ends. The CDR3 DNA follows: TGCAGTGCTAGCAGGACGGTACAGAATCAGCCCCAGCATTTT. Translation gives CSASRTVQNQPQHF.